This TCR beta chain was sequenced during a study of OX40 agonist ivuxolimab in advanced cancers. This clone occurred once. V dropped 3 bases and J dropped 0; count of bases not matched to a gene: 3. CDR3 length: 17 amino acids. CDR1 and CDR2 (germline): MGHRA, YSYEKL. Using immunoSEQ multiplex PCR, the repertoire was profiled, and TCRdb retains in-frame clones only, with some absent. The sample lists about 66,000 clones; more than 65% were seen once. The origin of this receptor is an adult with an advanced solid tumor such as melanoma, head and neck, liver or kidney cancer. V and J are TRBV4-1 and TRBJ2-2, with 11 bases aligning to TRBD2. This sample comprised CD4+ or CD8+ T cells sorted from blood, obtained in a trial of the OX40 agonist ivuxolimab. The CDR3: CASSQETSGANTGELFF. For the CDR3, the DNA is TGCGCCAGCAGCCAGGAGACTAGCGGGGCGAACACCGGGGAGCTGTTTTTT.